One sample yielded the 24 T cell receptor beta chains listed below, sequenced in a study of blood T cells in healthy people across ages. Next came a second PCR, run for about 6 to 12 cycles, which used a sample-barcoded 5' primer along with a J-beta primer mix. MiXCR was run by TCRdb on the 5' RACE reads, yielding one entry per CDR3 protein. The sample includes more than 550,000 distinct CDR3 sequences, about 20% of them seen just once. The sequencing sample was made of blood. The receptor set was obtained from a man aged 65 to 79 in good health.

The gene calls are TRBV19 and TRBJ2-1; a weak D match, TRBD1 (6 bases). Deletions cut 7 bases from V and 6 bases from J, with 16 bases between. The CDR3 totals 14 residues. Per the germline V gene, CDR1 is LNHDA and CDR2 is SQIVND (reference sequence). For the CDR3, the DNA is TGTGCCAGTAATCAGGACAGAGGTGGCAATGAGCAGTTCTTC. As protein: CASNQDRGGNEQFF.

The chain links TRBV10-3 to TRBJ2-3; 10 positions agree with TRBD2. Germline V gives CDR1 ENHRY, CDR2 SYGVKD. V was pared by 3 bases and J by 3 bases, with 3 bases of the junction left unmatched. CDR3 length equals 15 residues. CDR3 in amino acids: CAISDAGLATDTQYF. In DNA form, the CDR3 reads TGTGCCATCAGTGACGCGGGACTAGCGACAGATACGCAGTATTTT.

Only a few counts were recorded for this clonotype. The chain recombines TRBV20-1 with TRBJ1-6; no definite D call. Deletions cut 6 bases from V and 8 bases from J, with 17 bases between. CDR3 length: 14 amino acids. The germline gives CDR1 DFQATT, CDR2 SNEGSKA (reference sequence). The CDR3 DNA is TGCAGTGCCGGGCGCGGGAATCCTGATTCACCCCTCCACTTT. This sequence encodes CSAGRGNPDSPLHF.

There are a few counts of this clonotype. The V and J genes are TRBV12-3 or TRBV12-4 and TRBJ2-3; D is perhaps TRBD1 (6 bases). The CDR3 contains 12 residues. Trimming took 10 bases from V and 2 from J, leaving 10 bases between them. DNA of the CDR3: TGTGCCACCAGGACAGTCACAGATACGCAGTATTTT. Residues: CATRTVTDTQYF.

This clonotype has ten or more counts. This sequence joins TRBV20-1 and TRBJ2-7; 8 positions agree with TRBD1. The CDR3 runs 13 residues. With 5 bases clipped from V and 4 bases from J, the junction kept 7 bases outside the gene matches. The germline V gene encodes CDR1 DFQATT and CDR2 SNEGSKA (reference sequence). The CDR3 is CSAAGQGSYEQYF. The CDR3 DNA reads TGCAGTGCTGCCGGACAGGGTTCGTACGAGCAGTACTTC.

This clonotype was seen a few times. The V call is TRBV25-1, the J call TRBJ2-5; the D is unclear. The CDR3 has 10 amino acids. The V gene lost 8 bases and the J gene lost 11 bases, with 12 bases spanning the gap. The germline V gene has CDR1 MGHDK and CDR2 SYGVNS. The chain's CDR3 is CASLGSRQYF. Here the CDR3 DNA reads TGTGCCAGCCTAGGAAGCCGGCAGTACTTC.

The CDR3 nucleotides are TGCAGCGTTTCGAACCAAGAGACCCAGTACTTC. It codes for CSVSNQETQYF. The gene calls are TRBV29-1 and TRBJ2-5; D is ambiguous. Between the trimmed V and J ends, which lost 5 bases and 0 bases, there was a span of 4 bases. CDR3 length: 11 amino acids. The V gene's germline CDR1 is SQVTM and CDR2 ANQGSEA.

The chain couples TRBV4-1 to TRBJ1-5; D remains unclear. The germline V gene encodes CDR1 MGHRA and CDR2 YSYEKL. The CDR3 consists of 16 residues. V dropped 0 bases and J dropped 7 bases, with 16 bases sitting between them. The CDR3 spells CASSQDVSGRRQPQHF. The CDR3 nucleotides read TGCGCCAGCAGCCAAGATGTATCCGGAAGGAGACAGCCCCAGCATTTT.

This clonotype was found a few times. The V gene is TRBV5-1, the J gene TRBJ2-2; D is unclear. Trimming left V 0 bases short and J 5 bases short, with 11 bases between. The CDR3 covers 15 residues. Looked up from germline, CDR1 is SGHRS and CDR2 is YFSETQ. For the CDR3, the DNA is TGCGCCAGCAGCTTGGTCGGTGGTAGGACCGGGGAGCTGTTTTTT. Residues: CASSLVGGRTGELFF.

The chain uses TRBV7-9 and TRBJ2-1, with D perhaps TRBD2 (6 bases). Trimming removed 5 bases at V and 1 base at J, with 15 bases between. This CDR3 comprises 16 residues. CDR1 and CDR2 from the germline V gene are SEHNR and FQNEAQ (reference sequence). The CDR3 sequence is CASSPGGDGSYNEQFF. The CDR3 region has the DNA TGTGCCAGCAGCCCTGGCGGGGACGGGTCCTACAATGAGCAGTTCTTC.

This clonotype was seen more than once but under ten times. This chain uses TRBV5-1 with TRBJ2-5, with D possibly matching TRBD1 (6 bases). Trimming stripped 2 bases from V and 3 bases from J, with 11 bases between. The CDR3 runs 14 residues. CDR1 is SGHRS, CDR2 YFSETQ, per germline. The CDR3 reads CASSLTGSKETQYF. In DNA, the CDR3 is TGCGCCAGCAGCTTAACAGGGTCGAAAGAGACCCAGTACTTC.

This chain connects TRBV6-2 or TRBV6-3 to TRBJ2-3; TRBD2 matches 7 bases. The CDR3 runs to 17 residues. The germline gives CDR1 MNHEY, CDR2 SVGEGT. Trimming at V came to 3 bases and at J to 3 bases, leaving 12 bases not matched to a gene. In DNA, the CDR3 is TGTGCCAGCAGTTATCAGGTCGCGGGAGTGAGGACAGATACGCAGTATTTT. Protein: CASSYQVAGVRTDTQYF.

This clonotype was seen a few times. V gene TRBV11-2 combines with J gene TRBJ1-2, with D possibly being TRBD1 (5 bases). The V gene's germline CDR1 is SGHAT and CDR2 FQNNGV. The length of the CDR3 is 15 residues. Trimming removed 5 bases from V and 6 bases from J, with 19 bases in between. CDR3 residues: CASSERGAGNHGYTF. The CDR3 nucleotides read TGTGCCAGCAGCGAAAGAGGGGCGGGGAACCATGGCTACACCTTC.

This clonotype was seen just once. The chain links TRBV19 to TRBJ2-3; the D gene is possibly TRBD2 (6 bases). This CDR3 is 14 amino acids long. V lost 5 bases to trimming and J lost 10 bases, with 19 bases between them. Germline V gene data show CDR1 as LNHDA and CDR2 as SQIVND (reference sequence). The DNA of the CDR3 is TGTGCCAGTAGTGAGACCCGAGGAGGGATAGCGCAGTATTTT. This encodes CASSETRGGIAQYF.

V and J are TRBV24-1 and TRBJ2-1, with D perhaps assigned TRBD1 or TRBD2 (5 bases each). V lost 9 bases and J lost 6, with 17 bases in between. Germline CDR1 is KGHDR and CDR2 is SFDVKD. The CDR3 has 14 residues. The CDR3 loop is CATGAPRGFNEQFF. CDR3 DNA sequence: TGTGCCACCGGGGCTCCACGAGGGTTCAATGAGCAGTTCTTC.

This chain uses TRBV7-2 with TRBJ2-1, with 13 bases fitting TRBD2. This CDR3 has 17 residues. Looked up from germline, CDR1 is SGHTA and CDR2 is FQGNSA. J lost 4 bases, V lost 5 bases, and 8 bases had no gene match. DNA of the CDR3: TGTGCCAGCAGCCGCCTCGGGACTAGCGGGACTTACAATGAGCAGTTCTTC. Translating it yields CASSRLGTSGTYNEQFF.

This rearrangement joins TRBV29-1 to TRBJ2-3; a weak D match, TRBD1 (6 bases). This CDR3 is 13 amino acids long. The germline gives CDR1 SQVTM, CDR2 ANQGSEA. V was shortened by 4 bases and J by 2 bases, with 10 bases between the two germline ends. The DNA for the CDR3 is TGCAGCGTTGCCCGGACAGTCACAGATACGCAGTATTTT. Translation: CSVARTVTDTQYF.

This chain links TRBV20-1 with TRBJ2-3, with D perhaps given as TRBD1 or TRBD2 (6 bases each). This CDR3 spans 14 amino acids. V dropped 6 bases and J dropped 2 bases, with 15 bases sitting between them. Germline CDR1 and CDR2: DFQATT and SNEGSKA (reference sequence). This chain's CDR3 is CSAPRGPFTDTQYF. CDR3 coding DNA: TGCAGTGCCCCCCGGGGGCCGTTCACAGATACGCAGTATTTT.

This clonotype has at least ten counts. CDR3 amino acids: CASSQGGLAGLTGELFF. CDR3 coding DNA: TGTGCCAGCAGCCAAGGGGGACTAGCGGGATTAACCGGGGAGCTGTTTTTT. This rearrangement joins TRBV4-2 to TRBJ2-2, with 13 bases fitting TRBD2. V shed 1 base, J shed 5 bases, and the junction held 4 bases outside the gene matches. CDR3 length: 17 residues. Germline assignment: CDR1 LGHNA and CDR2 YNFKEQ.

The V and J genes are TRBV5-1 and TRBJ2-3, with 12 bases identical to TRBD2. The CDR3 sequence is 16 residues long. CDR1 and CDR2 (germline): SGHRS, YFSETQ. The junction had 10 bases not matched to a gene; V was cut back by 7 bases and J by 4 bases. The CDR3: CASSIRLAGVSDTQYF. In DNA, the CDR3 is TGCGCCAGCTCCATCCGACTAGCGGGAGTGTCAGATACGCAGTATTTT.

The chain recombines TRBV7-9 with TRBJ1-2; D is unresolved. The CDR3 loop spans 15 amino acids. The V gene lost 5 bases and the J gene lost 2 bases, with 15 bases spanning the gap. In germline, CDR1 is SEHNR, CDR2 FQNEAQ (reference sequence). The CDR3 sequence is CASSPQVGQNYGYTF. Written as DNA, the CDR3 is TGTGCCAGCAGCCCCCAGGTAGGGCAGAACTATGGCTACACCTTC.

A few counts support this clonotype. The chain combines TRBV7-9 with TRBJ2-3; possibly TRBD2 for D (6 bases). Germline lookup yields CDR1 SEHNR and CDR2 FQNEAQ (reference sequence). This CDR3 comprises 13 residues. V was clipped by 7 bases and J by 4 bases, with 12 bases between them. CDR3 in DNA: TGTGCCAGCAATGTTTGGGGGGCAGATACGCAGTATTTT. Translating gives CASNVWGADTQYF.

The rearrangement links TRBV7-2 to TRBJ2-5; TRBD1 is a possible D gene (6 bases). This CDR3 region has 15 residues. CDR1 is SGHTA, CDR2 FQGNSA, per germline. The V end was cut by 5 bases, the J end by 5 bases, with 18 bases between. The CDR3 DNA reads TGTGCCAGCAGCCCCAGGGGTGGGGTTGGGGAGACCCAGTACTTC. This translates into CASSPRGGVGETQYF.

This clonotype was observed a few times. This chain uses TRBV20-1 with TRBJ2-1; D unresolved. The CDR3 sequence is 14 residues long. The germline V and J ends were trimmed by 6 bases and 8 bases, with 20 bases remaining between them. The germline CDR1 and CDR2 sequences are DFQATT and SNEGSKA (reference sequence). In DNA form, the CDR3 reads TGCAGTGCCCCCGTACCCAACGGCGGTGATGAGCAGTTCTTC. This codes for CSAPVPNGGDEQFF.